This TCR beta chain comes out of a study of cytomegalovirus exposure and HLA in healthy donors. Study-level findings and limits: For cytomegalovirus status, the classifier reportedly gave diagnoses with high specificity and sensitivity. Cytomegalovirus association was assigned to some 160 TCR beta chains.

For this clone: Its target is not known.

60 Vbeta and 13 Jbeta primers were used in PCR. Assay used: immunoSEQ multiplex PCR; TCRdb lists only in-frame clones, some missing. The sample consists of about 110,000 clones, 70% of them appearing once. Trimming cost V 10 bases and J 3 bases, with 17 bases left between them. Germline V CDR1 and CDR2: SGHNT, YYREEE (reference sequence). This CDR3 is built from 13 residues. The sequencing input was PBMCs. The clonotype comes from a man aged 40-49 years in good health and CMV-seropositive. This sequence joins TRBV5-4 and TRBJ2-7; D is possibly TRBD2 (5 bases). The chain's CDR3 is CAFPGESSYEQYF. The CDR3 DNA follows: TGTGCCTTCCCCGGGGAGAGTAGCTACGAGCAGTACTTC.